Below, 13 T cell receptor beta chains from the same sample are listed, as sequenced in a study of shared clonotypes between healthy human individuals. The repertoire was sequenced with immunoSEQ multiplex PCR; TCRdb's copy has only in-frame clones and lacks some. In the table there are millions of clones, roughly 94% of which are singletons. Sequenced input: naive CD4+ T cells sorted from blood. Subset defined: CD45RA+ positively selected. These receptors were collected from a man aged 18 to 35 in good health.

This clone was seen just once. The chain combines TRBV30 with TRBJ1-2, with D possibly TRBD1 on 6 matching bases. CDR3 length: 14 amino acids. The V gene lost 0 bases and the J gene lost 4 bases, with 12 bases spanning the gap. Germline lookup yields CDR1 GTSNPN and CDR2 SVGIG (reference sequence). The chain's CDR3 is CAWSVGGFVYGYTF. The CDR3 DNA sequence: TGTGCCTGGAGTGTAGGGGGGTTCGTCTATGGCTACACCTTC.

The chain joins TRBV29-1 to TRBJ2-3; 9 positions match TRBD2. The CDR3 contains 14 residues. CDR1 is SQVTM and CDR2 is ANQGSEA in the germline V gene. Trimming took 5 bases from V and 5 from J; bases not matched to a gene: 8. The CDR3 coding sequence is TGCAGCGTTCCCCTAGCGGGAACACAAGATACGCAGTATTTT. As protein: CSVPLAGTQDTQYF.

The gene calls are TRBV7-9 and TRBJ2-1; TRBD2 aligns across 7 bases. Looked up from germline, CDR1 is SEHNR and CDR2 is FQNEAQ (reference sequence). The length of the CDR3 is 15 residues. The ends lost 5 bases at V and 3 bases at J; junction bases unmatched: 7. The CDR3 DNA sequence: TGTGCCAGCAGCCCCCGGGGGGAGAACTACAATGAGCAGTTCTTC. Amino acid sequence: CASSPRGENYNEQFF. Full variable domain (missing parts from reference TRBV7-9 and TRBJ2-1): DTGVSQNPRHKITKRGQNVTFRCDPISEHNRLYWYRQTLGQGPEFLTYFQNEAQLEKSRLLSDRFSAERPKGSFSTLEIQRTEQGDSAMYLCASSPRGENYNEQFFGPGTRLTVL.

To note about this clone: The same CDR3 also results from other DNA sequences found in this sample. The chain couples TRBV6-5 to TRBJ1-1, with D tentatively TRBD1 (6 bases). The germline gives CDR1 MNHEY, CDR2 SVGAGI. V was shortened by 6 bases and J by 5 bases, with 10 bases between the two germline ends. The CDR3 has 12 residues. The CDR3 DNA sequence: TGTGCCAGCAGCAGAGGGGGTACTGAAGCTTTCTTT. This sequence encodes CASSRGGTEAFF.

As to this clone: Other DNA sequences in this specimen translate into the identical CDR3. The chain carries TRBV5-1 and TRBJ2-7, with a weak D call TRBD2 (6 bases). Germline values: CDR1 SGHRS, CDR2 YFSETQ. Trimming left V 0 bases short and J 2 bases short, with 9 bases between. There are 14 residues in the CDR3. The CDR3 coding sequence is TGCGCCAGCAGCTTGGAAGCGGGCCCCTACGAGCAGTACTTC. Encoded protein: CASSLEAGPYEQYF.

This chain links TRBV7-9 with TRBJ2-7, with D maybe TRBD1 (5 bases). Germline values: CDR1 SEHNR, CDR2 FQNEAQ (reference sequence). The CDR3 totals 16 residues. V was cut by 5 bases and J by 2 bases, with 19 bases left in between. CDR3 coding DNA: TGTGCCAGCAGCGCTATGAAGGGGCAAAACCCCTACGAGCAGTACTTC. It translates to CASSAMKGQNPYEQYF.

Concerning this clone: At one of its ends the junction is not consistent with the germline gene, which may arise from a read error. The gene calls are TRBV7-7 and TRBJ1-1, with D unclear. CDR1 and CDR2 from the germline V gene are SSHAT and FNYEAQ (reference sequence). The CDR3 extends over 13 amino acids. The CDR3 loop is CASSLSERTEAFF. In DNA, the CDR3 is TGTGCTAGCAGCTTGTCAGAAAGGACTGAAGCTTTCTTT.

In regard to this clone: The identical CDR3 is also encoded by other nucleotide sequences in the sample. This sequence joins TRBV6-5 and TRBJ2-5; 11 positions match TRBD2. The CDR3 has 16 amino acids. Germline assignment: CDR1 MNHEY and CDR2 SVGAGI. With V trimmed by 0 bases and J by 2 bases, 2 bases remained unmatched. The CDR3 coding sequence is TGTGCCAGCAGTTACTCTAGGACTAGCGGGCAAGAGACCCAGTACTTC. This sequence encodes CASSYSRTSGQETQYF.

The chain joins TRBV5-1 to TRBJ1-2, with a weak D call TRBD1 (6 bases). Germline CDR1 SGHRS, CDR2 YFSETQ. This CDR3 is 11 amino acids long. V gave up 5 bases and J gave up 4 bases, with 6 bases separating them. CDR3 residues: CASRQGYGYTF. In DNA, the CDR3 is TGCGCCAGCAGACAGGGCTATGGCTACACCTTC.

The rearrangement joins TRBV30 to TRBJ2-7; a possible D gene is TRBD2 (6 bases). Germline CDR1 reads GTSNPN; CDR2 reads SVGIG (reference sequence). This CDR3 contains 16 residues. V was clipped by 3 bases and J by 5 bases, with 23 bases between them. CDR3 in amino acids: CAWSLRRGLNRHEQYF. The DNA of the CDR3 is TGTGCCTGGAGCCTGCGGAGGGGACTTAATCGACACGAGCAGTACTTC.

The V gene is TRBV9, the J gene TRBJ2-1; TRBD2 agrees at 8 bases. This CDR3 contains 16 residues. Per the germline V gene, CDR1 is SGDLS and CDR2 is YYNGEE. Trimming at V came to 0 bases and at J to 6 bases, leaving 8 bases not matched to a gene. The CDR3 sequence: CASSVGGLELGNEQFF. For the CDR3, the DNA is TGTGCCAGCAGCGTAGGGGGACTAGAATTGGGCAATGAGCAGTTCTTC.

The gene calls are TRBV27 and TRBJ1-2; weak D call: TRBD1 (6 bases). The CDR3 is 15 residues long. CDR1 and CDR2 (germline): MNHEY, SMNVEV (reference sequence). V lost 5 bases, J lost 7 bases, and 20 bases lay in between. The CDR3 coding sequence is TGTGCCAGCAGTCAGCCACAGGGCCCTTCGGGTGGCTACACCTTC. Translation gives CASSQPQGPSGGYTF.

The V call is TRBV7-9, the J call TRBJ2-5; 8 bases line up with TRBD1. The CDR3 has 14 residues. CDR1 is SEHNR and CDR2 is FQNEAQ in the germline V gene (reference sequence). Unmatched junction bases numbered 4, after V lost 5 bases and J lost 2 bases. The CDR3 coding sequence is TGTGCCAGCAGCAAATGGACAGGGCAAGAGACCCAGTACTTC. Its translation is CASSKWTGQETQYF.